This T cell receptor beta chain was sequenced in a study of T-cell memory formation after mild COVID-19. In the study overall: Clusters were largely donor specific.

This clonotype showed up just a few times. Germline V lookup: CDR1 SQVTM, CDR2 ANQGSEA. The CDR3 is 11 residues long. Between the trimmed V and J ends, which lost 5 bases and 3 bases, there was a span of 8 bases. 5'RACE, which relied on constant-segment primers, yielded TCR alpha and TCR beta cDNA libraries carrying sample barcodes and UMIs. TCRdb used MiXCR to reprocess the 5' RACE reads, holding one entry per CDR3 protein. The sample has 150,000 to 200,000 distinct CDR3 sequences, roughly 15% seen once. The chain uses TRBV29-1 and TRBJ2-7; D is ambiguous. This sequence was found in an adult woman who had mild COVID-19 (a few samples of this study predate the infection). Cell type and time point are not known. Sequencing input: PBMCs or a T cell subset sorted from them (not recorded which). CDR3 loop: CSVRIGYEQYF. The CDR3 nucleotides read TGCAGCGTTAGGATCGGCTACGAGCAGTACTTC.